This T cell receptor beta chain appears in the sequencing data of a study of cytomegalovirus exposure and HLA in healthy donors. With regard to this clone: Its antigen is not identified.

Primers for the PCR totalled 60 Vbeta and 13 Jbeta. The repertoire was sequenced with immunoSEQ multiplex PCR; TCRdb's copy has only in-frame clones and lacks some. The repertoire table contains tens of thousands of clones. Germline lookup yields CDR1 SGHNT and CDR2 YENEEA. V lost 2 bases to trimming and J lost 6 bases; unmatched junction nucleotides: 2. The CDR3 totals 13 residues. Findings and limits, study-wide: Later work associated 16,951 TCR beta sequences with HLA alleles at 0.05 false discovery rate. Later analysis showed TCR association rates varying by HLA locus, highest for DRB1 and lowest for HLA-C.

Sequencing input: PBMCs. The receptor was derived from a man aged 50 to 59 in good health and CMV-seronegative. The genes are TRBV11-3 and TRBJ1-1; 8 bases match TRBD1. This chain's CDR3 is CASSLHRGAEAFF. The CDR3 nucleotides are TGTGCCAGCAGCTTACACAGGGGGGCTGAAGCTTTCTTT.